This TCR beta chain was observed in a study of OX40 agonist ivuxolimab in advanced cancers. Study details: With a range of roughly 23 to 85, age averaged about 58 years, and 75% to 90% were male. Three patients, one with hepatocellular carcinoma and two with cutaneous melanoma, responded partially.

To note about this clone: Its target is unknown.

Drawing of blood for sampling happened at baseline, at cycle 4 day 1, and at cycle 7 day 1. Produced via immunoSEQ multiplex PCR; TCRdb's table is partial and in-frame only. The sample lists more than 35,000 clones; over 75% were seen once. Study-wide results and caveats: At 0.1 to 3.0 mg/kg, CD4+ and CD8+ blood T cells expanded clonally by week 6.

This CDR3 is 12 amino acids long. Germline V gene sequence: CDR1 SGHDT, CDR2 YYEEEE. The V segment lost 3 bases and the J segment 8 bases; nucleotides outside the gene matches: 2. This sequence originates from an adult with an advanced solid tumor such as melanoma, head and neck, liver or kidney cancer. Sequencing used CD4+ or CD8+ T cells sorted from blood, obtained in a trial of the OX40 agonist ivuxolimab. The rearrangement joins TRBV5-6 to TRBJ1-2; 9 bases align to TRBD1. The CDR3 sequence: CASSWTGAGYTF. DNA of the CDR3: TGTGCCAGCAGCTGGACAGGGGCCGGCTACACCTTC.